This T cell receptor (beta chain) stems from a study of lymphopenia after photon versus proton radiotherapy. With respect to this clone: The antigen is unknown.

Germline V gene data show CDR1 as SNHLY and CDR2 as FYNNEI. The CDR3 runs 15 residues. V lost 6 bases to trimming and J lost 5 bases; unmatched junction nucleotides: 11. Using immunoSEQ multiplex PCR, the repertoire was profiled, and TCRdb retains in-frame clones only, with some absent. The repertoire holds tens of thousands of clones, with 70% to 90% as singletons. Findings of the study overall: Oligoclonal CD8+ Temra expansion after nadir drove photon patients' diversity drop.

This chain connects TRBV2 to TRBJ2-7; 9 positions agree with TRBD2. This specimen consisted of peripheral blood, obtained from a patient treated with photon-based radiotherapy. This clonotype originated in a man aged 45-60 years with gastric cancer. CDR3 in DNA: TGTGCCAGCAGCGGCGGGAGGGCGTATAGGAACGAGCAGTACTTC. This translates into CASSGGRAYRNEQYF.